The 32 T cell receptor beta chains below all came from one sample that was sequenced in a study of blood T cell repertoires in COVID-19. The assay was immunoSEQ multiplex PCR, and TCRdb's table has in-frame clones only and misses some. The table lists 100,000 or so clones, roughly 81% of them singletons, with 9.4% in the top ten. Sequencing was performed on peripheral blood. Every receptor here comes from a woman between 65 and 79 years old with acute or convalescent COVID-19.

The chain carries TRBV7-2 and TRBJ2-2; 8 bases fit TRBD1. CDR1 and CDR2 from the germline V gene are SGHTA and FQGNSA. The CDR3 is made up of 15 amino acids. V dropped 5 bases and J dropped 6; count of bases not matched to a gene: 8. CDR3 coding DNA: TGTGCCAGCAGCGCTCAGACAGGGGTGTCCGGGGAGCTGTTTTTT. It codes for CASSAQTGVSGELFF.

V gene TRBV18 combines with J gene TRBJ2-2, with D tentatively TRBD1 (6 bases). This CDR3 region has 17 residues. Per germline, CDR1 KGHSH and CDR2 LQKENI. V lost 5 bases, J lost 1 base, and 17 bases lay in between. CDR3 protein: CASSFFLNRENTGELFF. CDR3 DNA: TGTGCCAGCTCATTTTTCCTCAACAGGGAGAACACCGGGGAGCTGTTTTTT.

The J gene is TRBJ2-1, the V gene TRBV30; 11 bases are a match to TRBD1. The CDR3 has 16 amino acids. The germline V gene encodes CDR1 GTSNPN and CDR2 SVGIG (reference sequence). V lost 0 bases to trimming and J lost 4 bases; unmatched junction nucleotides: 5. The CDR3 DNA reads as TGTGCCTGGAGTGTACGCGGGACAGGGGGGTACAATGAGCAGTTCTTC. Residues: CAWSVRGTGGYNEQFF. The full variable domain, its missing parts supplied by reference TRBV30 and TRBJ2-1, is SQTIHQWPATLVQPVGSPLSLECTVEGTSNPNLYWYRQAAGRGLQLLFYSVGIGQISSEVPQNLSASRPQDRQFILSSKKLLLSDSGFYLCAWSVRGTGGYNEQFFGPGTRLTVL.

This clone has only a few counts. This chain joins TRBV13 and TRBJ1-1; D call uncertain. V gave up 5 bases and J gave up 2 bases, with 9 bases separating them. The CDR3 covers 13 residues. CDR1 is PRHDT and CDR2 is FYEKMQ in the germline V gene (reference sequence). The DNA of the CDR3 is TGTGCCAGCAGCCCCGGGTCCAACACTGAAGCTTTCTTT. As protein: CASSPGSNTEAFF.

This rearrangement joins TRBV23-1 to TRBJ2-7; the match to TRBD1 covers 7 bases. TRBV23-1 is marked as an open reading frame, function uncertain. This CDR3 region has 15 residues. With 3 bases clipped from V and 2 bases from J, the junction kept 7 bases outside the gene matches. The CDR3 is CASSHSTGRAYEQYF. DNA for the CDR3: TGCGCCAGCAGTCACTCGACAGGGCGCGCCTACGAGCAGTACTTC.

V is TRBV4-2 and J is TRBJ2-1, with 8 bases aligning to TRBD2. J lost 3 bases, V lost 1 base, and 5 bases had no gene match. The CDR3 consists of 16 residues. CDR1 is LGHNA and CDR2 is YNFKEQ in the germline V gene. Here the CDR3 DNA reads TGTGCCAGCAGCCAAGGACTCGGGACTAGCTACAATGAGCAGTTCTTC. This gives the protein CASSQGLGTSYNEQFF.

The chain joins TRBV4-3 to TRBJ1-1; TRBD1 matches at 11 bases. Germline lookup yields CDR1 LGHNA and CDR2 YSLEER. V lost 0 bases and J lost 0; bases outside the gene matches: 9. CDR3 size: 19 residues. This CDR3 reads CASSQDGGQGAVMNTEAFF. The DNA for the CDR3 is TGCGCCAGCAGCCAAGATGGAGGACAGGGGGCTGTCATGAACACTGAAGCTTTCTTT.

The chain joins TRBV19 to TRBJ2-3; perhaps TRBD2 as D (6 bases). CDR3 size: 11 residues. V was trimmed by 6 bases and J by 6 bases, leaving 7 bases between them. Germline V gene data show CDR1 as LNHDA and CDR2 as SQIVND (reference sequence). The CDR3 is CASRAGDTQYF. For the CDR3, the DNA is TGTGCCAGTAGGGCGGGGGATACGCAGTATTTT.

The chain is built from TRBV6-6 and TRBJ2-7; TRBD2 is a possible D gene (5 bases). Germline V CDR1 and CDR2: MNHNY, SVGAGI (reference sequence). V was shortened by 8 bases and J by 2 bases, with 7 bases between the two germline ends. This CDR3 has 11 amino acids. The DNA of the CDR3 is TGTGCCAGCCGGGAAACCTACGAGCAGTACTTC. Encoded protein: CASRETYEQYF.

The chain recombines TRBV5-1 with TRBJ2-6, with a tentative D call TRBD2 (6 bases). The CDR3 runs to 20 residues. CDR1 and CDR2 (germline): SGHRS, YFSETQ. Deletions cut 1 base from V and 1 base from J, with 21 bases between. DNA for the CDR3: TGCGCCAGCAGCTTGCGGGGGTCGAGCCGATTGGGATCTGGGGCCAACGTCCTGACTTTC. Translation gives CASSLRGSSRLGSGANVLTF.

This clone was detected only a few times. In DNA form, the CDR3 reads TGTGCCAGCAGCCAAATTATACGGGGACAGGGAAAAAACTATGGCTACACCTTC. Protein product: CASSQIIRGQGKNYGYTF. The chain carries TRBV7-8 and TRBJ1-2, with 9 bases fitting TRBD1. V lost 5 bases, J lost 2 bases, and 15 bases stayed unmatched. The germline V gene has CDR1 SGHVS and CDR2 FQNEAQ. There are 18 residues in the CDR3.

This clone was counted a few times. The chain has TRBV21-1 and TRBJ1-1; TRBD1, the table's D call, lacks a check against the DNA. TRBV21-1 is shown as a pseudogene. This CDR3 has 16 amino acids. The CDR3 reads CASSKGAGGRSTEAFF. Written as DNA, the CDR3 is TGTGCCAGCAGCAAAGGGGCAGGGGGCCGTAGCACTGAAGCTTTCTTT.

This clone was seen just once. This chain links TRBV29-1 with TRBJ1-2, with 8 bases identical to TRBD1. V shed 6 bases and J 3 bases; nucleotides not matched to a gene: 3. Germline CDR1 reads SQVTM; CDR2 reads ANQGSEA. The CDR3 runs to 12 residues. Written as DNA, the CDR3 is TGCAGCGTCTCAGGGGGCGACTATGGCTACACCTTC. This translates into CSVSGGDYGYTF.

V is TRBV5-4 and J is TRBJ2-2; the D gene is possibly TRBD2 (6 bases). The CDR3 consists of 14 residues. The V and J ends lost 4 bases and 5 bases respectively, with 12 bases between them. Germline V gene data show CDR1 as SGHNT and CDR2 as YYREEE (reference sequence). The CDR3 sequence is CASSLPGRTGELFF. For the CDR3, the DNA is TGTGCCAGCAGCCTACCGGGGAGGACCGGGGAGCTGTTTTTT.

The chain uses TRBV5-6 and TRBJ1-4; 9 bases align to TRBD1. Germline CDR1 reads SGHDT; CDR2 reads YYEEEE. J lost 3 bases, V lost 3 bases, and 6 bases had no gene match. The CDR3 has 16 residues. As DNA, the CDR3 is TGTGCCAGCAGCTGGGCGACAGGGGGAGCTAATGAAAAACTGTTTTTT. Protein sequence: CASSWATGGANEKLFF.

The chain has TRBV5-1 and TRBJ2-7; weak D call: TRBD1 (6 bases). From germline, CDR1 is SGHRS and CDR2 YFSETQ. Trimming took 4 bases from V and 3 from J, leaving 17 bases between them. The CDR3 totals 15 residues. This chain's CDR3 is CASSLQTGHSYEQYF. The CDR3 DNA reads TGCGCCAGCAGCCTACAGACAGGCCACAGCTACGAGCAGTACTTC.

V and J are TRBV3-1 (or the pseudogene TRBV3-2) and TRBJ2-1; 8 bases line up with TRBD2. Germline V gives CDR1 LGHDT, CDR2 YNNKEL (reference sequence). This CDR3 region has 16 residues. Trimming took 1 base from V and 7 from J; bases not matched to a gene: 9. In DNA form, the CDR3 reads TGTGCCAGCAGCCAAGTGGCGGGGGGTACATATAATGAGCAGTTCTTC. Amino acids: CASSQVAGGTYNEQFF.

J is TRBJ2-1 and V is TRBV4-1, with D tentatively TRBD1 (5 bases). CDR3 size: 15 residues. The V and J ends lost 5 bases and 8 bases respectively, with 19 bases between them. Per the germline V gene, CDR1 is MGHRA and CDR2 is YSYEKL. The chain's CDR3 is CASSSPRVGEDEQFF. The CDR3 nucleotides read TGCGCCAGCAGCTCCCCCAGGGTGGGTGAGGATGAGCAGTTCTTC.

The genes are TRBV11-2 and TRBJ1-6; D is unresolved. Germline CDR1 is SGHAT and CDR2 is FQNNGV. The V gene lost 2 bases and the J gene lost 9 bases, with 5 bases spanning the gap. CDR3 size: 12 residues. CDR3 region: CASSLSRSPLHF. CDR3 bases: TGTGCCAGCAGCTTATCCCGTTCACCCCTCCACTTT.

V and J are TRBV5-1 and TRBJ2-3, with 7 positions matching TRBD1. The CDR3 spans 14 residues. Trimming cost V 0 bases and J 4 bases; bases outside gene matches: 2. In germline, CDR1 is SGHRS, CDR2 YFSETQ. The CDR3 DNA follows: TGCGCCAGCAGCTTGGAGGGGGCCTCAGATACGCAGTATTTT. This translates into CASSLEGASDTQYF.

The rearrangement joins TRBV30 to TRBJ1-5; D not certain. Trimming shortened V by 2 bases and J by 5 bases, and 13 bases separated the two germline ends. The CDR3 loop spans 14 amino acids. Germline assignment: CDR1 GTSNPN and CDR2 SVGIG (reference sequence). The CDR3 protein is CAWSLAHRDQPQHF. The CDR3 DNA is TGTGCCTGGAGTTTGGCCCATCGGGATCAGCCCCAGCATTTT.

About this clone: Germline is not matched at one junction end, which may reflect a read error. V usage is TRBV7-7 and J usage is TRBJ2-5, with 10 bases aligning to TRBD2. CDR3 size: 14 residues. Germline V gene sequence: CDR1 SSHAT, CDR2 FNYEAQ (reference sequence). The CDR3: CASSEAGGRKTQYF. The CDR3 DNA is TGTGCTAGCAGCGAAGCGGGAGGGCGGAAGACCCAGTACTTC.

A remark on this clone: At the DNA level, this CDR3 is encoded by other sequences in the same sample as well. The rearrangement uses TRBV7-2 and TRBJ1-2, with a weak D call TRBD1 (6 bases). Germline CDR1 and CDR2: SGHTA and FQGNSA. Trimming shortened V by 3 bases and J by 2 bases, and 13 bases separated the two germline ends. This CDR3 has 15 residues. CDR3 amino acids: CASSLGQGSNYGYTF. CDR3 bases: TGTGCCAGCAGCTTGGGACAAGGCTCGAACTATGGCTACACCTTC.

The J gene is TRBJ2-3, the V gene TRBV5-4; possible D gene TRBD1, 6 bases. Per the germline V gene, CDR1 is SGHNT and CDR2 is YYREEE (reference sequence). Deletions cut 6 bases from V and 2 bases from J, with 19 bases between. The CDR3 consists of 16 residues. Here the CDR3 DNA reads TGTGCCAGCAAAACACAGGGTGGCCCCCTCACAGATACGCAGTATTTT. Translation gives CASKTQGGPLTDTQYF.

The chain links TRBV5-6 to TRBJ2-1; 11 bases are a match to TRBD2. The CDR3 totals 16 residues. Unmatched junction bases numbered 4, after V lost 0 bases and J lost 5 bases. From germline, CDR1 is SGHDT and CDR2 YYEEEE. The CDR3 protein is CASSLDGTSGHNEQFF. The CDR3 DNA is TGTGCCAGCAGCTTGGACGGGACTAGCGGACACAATGAGCAGTTCTTC.

This clone has more than one count but fewer than ten. The chain combines TRBV30 with TRBJ2-1; 13 bases are shared with TRBD2. Germline-derived CDR1 and CDR2 are GTSNPN and SVGIG (reference sequence). The J segment lost 4 bases and the V segment lost 2 bases, leaving 11 bases of the junction unmatched. The CDR3 has 18 amino acids. The CDR3 DNA reads as TGTGCCTGGAGTACCACCCGACGACTAGCGGGAGGATACAATGAGCAGTTCTTC. It yields the protein CAWSTTRRLAGGYNEQFF.

The gene calls are TRBV6-2 or TRBV6-3 and TRBJ2-2; perhaps TRBD1 as D (5 bases). Trimming took 5 bases from V and 2 from J, leaving 12 bases between them. Germline V gene lookup returns CDR1 MNHEY and CDR2 SVGEGT. This CDR3 is 15 amino acids long. Written as DNA, the CDR3 is TGTGCCAGCAGTCGGACAATGATCAACACCGGGGAGCTGTTTTTT. Its protein product is CASSRTMINTGELFF.

The chain links TRBV7-8 to TRBJ2-1; the match to TRBD1 covers 11 bases. The CDR3 is made up of 15 amino acids. Germline loops: CDR1 SGHVS, CDR2 FQNEAQ. Trimming took 5 bases from V and 4 from J; bases not matched to a gene: 4. The chain's CDR3 is CASSPGTGGYNEQFF. The CDR3 DNA follows: TGTGCCAGCAGCCCGGGGACAGGGGGTTACAATGAGCAGTTCTTC.

The CDR3 region is CASSYGTVYQPQHF. As DNA, the CDR3 is TGTGCCAGCAGTTACGGGACAGTTTATCAGCCCCAGCATTTT. The chain links TRBV6-5 to TRBJ1-5, with 7 positions matching TRBD1. CDR1 and CDR2 from the germline V gene are MNHEY and SVGAGI. With 2 bases clipped from V and 5 bases from J, the junction kept 3 bases outside the gene matches. The CDR3 extends over 14 amino acids.

The gene calls are TRBV7-2 and TRBJ1-2; TRBD1 agrees at 9 bases. Germline V gene data show CDR1 as SGHTA and CDR2 as FQGNSA. The CDR3 is 13 residues long. V lost 5 bases and J lost 8; bases outside the gene matches: 6. Written as DNA, the CDR3 is TGTGCCAGCAGCCCGGACAGGGGAGGGGGCTACACCTTC. The encoded protein is CASSPDRGGGYTF. The full variable domain, rest sourced from reference TRBV7-2 and TRBJ1-2, is GAGVSQSPSNKVTEKGKDVELRCDPISGHTALYWYRQSLGQGLEFLIYFQGNSAPDKSGLPSDRFSAERTGGSVSTLTIQRTQQEDSAVYLCASSPDRGGGYTFGSGTRLTVV.

The genes are TRBV28 and TRBJ1-6; no clear D gene. This CDR3 is 16 amino acids long. Trimming shortened V by 0 bases and J by 7 bases, and 13 bases separated the two germline ends. CDR1 MDHEN and CDR2 SYDVKM come from the germline V gene. CDR3 sequence: CASSLWSRGRNSPLHF. CDR3 DNA: TGTGCCAGCAGTTTATGGTCTCGGGGTAGAAATTCACCCCTCCACTTT.

This clone was recorded once. The V and J genes are TRBV12-3 or TRBV12-4 and TRBJ1-2, with D perhaps TRBD1 (6 bases). V was trimmed by 5 bases and J by 0 bases, leaving 7 bases between them. The length of the CDR3 is 13 residues. DNA for the CDR3: TGTGCCAGCAGTCGGACAGCTAACTATGGCTACACCTTC. Its protein is CASSRTANYGYTF.